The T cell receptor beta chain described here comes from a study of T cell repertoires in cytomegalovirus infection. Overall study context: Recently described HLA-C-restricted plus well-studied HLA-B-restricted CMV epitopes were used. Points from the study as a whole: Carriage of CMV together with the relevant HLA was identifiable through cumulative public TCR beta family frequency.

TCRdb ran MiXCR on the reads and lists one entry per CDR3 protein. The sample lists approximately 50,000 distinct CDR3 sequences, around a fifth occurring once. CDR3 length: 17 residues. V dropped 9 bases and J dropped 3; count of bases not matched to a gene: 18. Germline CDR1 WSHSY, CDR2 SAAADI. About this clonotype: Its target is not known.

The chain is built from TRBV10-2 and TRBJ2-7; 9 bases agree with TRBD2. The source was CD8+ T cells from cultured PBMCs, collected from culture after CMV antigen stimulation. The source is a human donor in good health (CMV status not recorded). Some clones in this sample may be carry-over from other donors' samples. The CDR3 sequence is CARTREGSSACLYEQYF. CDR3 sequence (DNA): TGCGCCAGGACGCGGGAGGGCAGTTCGGCGTGTCTCTACGAGCAGTACTTC.